A selection of T cell receptor beta chains follows, all from one sample in a study of blood T cell repertoires in COVID-19. Only in-frame clones appear in the TCRdb table, and some are missing; sequencing was by immunoSEQ multiplex PCR. The table records approximately 110,000 clones, roughly 85% of them present only once. Sequencing was carried out using peripheral blood. These receptor sequences come from a man aged 50-59 years with acute or convalescent COVID-19. Each CDR3 is given with its conserved first and last residue. The order of the fields is J gene, clone size, V gene, D gene, CDR3 length, CDR3 DNA, CDR3 protein. The D gene is left open where the match is weak. Not all rows give a size; the values are once, few, many and, for expanded clones, a class.

TRBJ1-1 | - | TRBV9 | - | 13 | TGTGCCAGCAGAGCCGAAATGAACACTGAAGCTTTCTTT | CASRAEMNTEAFF
TRBJ1-2 | few | TRBV6-5 | TRBD1 | 14 | TGTGCCAGCAGTTACGAGGGACAGGGGCATGGCTACACCTTC | CASSYEGQGHGYTF
TRBJ2-7 | few | TRBV11-2 | - | 13 | TGTGCCAGCAGCTTATTTTTAGACTACGAGCAGTACTTC | CASSLFLDYEQYF
TRBJ2-2 | - | TRBV18 | TRBD2 | 16 | TGTGCCAGCTCACCAAGAGCGGGAGTAGATACCGGGGAGCTGTTTTTT | CASSPRAGVDTGELFF
TRBJ2-5 | - | TRBV7-3 | - | 13 | TGTGCCAGCAGCTTAAGAGAAGGAGATACCCAGTACTTC | CASSLREGDTQYF
TRBJ2-2 | - | TRBV28 | - | 17 | TGTGCCAGCAGTTTTGTTTTAACGAGCCTAAACACCGGGGAGCTGTTTTTT | CASSFVLTSLNTGELFF
TRBJ2-1 | - | TRBV28 | TRBD2 | 16 | TGTGCCAGCAGTTTGGAGGTAGCGGGAGGGCCTAATGAGCAGTTCTTC | CASSLEVAGGPNEQFF
TRBJ1-3 | - | TRBV13 | - | 15 | TGTGCCAGCAGCCTAGAGGGGACATCTGGAAACACCATATATTTT | CASSLEGTSGNTIYF
TRBJ2-7 | once | TRBV30 | TRBD1 | 13 | TGTGCCTGGAGTACTTTACAGGGGTTCGAGCAGTACTTC | CAWSTLQGFEQYF
TRBJ1-2 | once | TRBV5-1 | TRBD1 | 18 | TGCGCCAGCAGCTTGGGGACAGGTGCTTCACTCCTAATCTATGGCTACACCTTC | CASSLGTGASLLIYGYTF
TRBJ1-2 | - | TRBV12-5 | - | 15 | TGTGCTAGTGGTTTACCCCCGCAGGGGAACTATGGCTACACCTTC | CASGLPPQGNYGYTF
TRBJ2-5 | - | TRBV18 | TRBD1 | 14 | TGTGCCAGCTCACCAAACAGGGGACAAGAGACCCAGTACTTC | CASSPNRGQETQYF
TRBJ1-1 | - | TRBV19 | TRBD1 | 14 | TGTGCCAGTAGTCGAAACAGGGGAGCGACTGAAGCTTTCTTT | CASSRNRGATEAFF
TRBJ1-5 | - | TRBV14 | - | 16 | TGTGCCAGCATCTTCTCGGACAGATTTCCCAATCAGCCCCAGCATTTT | CASIFSDRFPNQPQHF
TRBJ1-2 | - | TRBV2 | TRBD1 | 13 | TGTGCCAGCAGACCGACAGGGTGGGAGGGCTACACCTTC | CASRPTGWEGYTF
TRBJ1-6 | - | TRBV7-9 | TRBD1 | 12 | TGTGCCAGCACGACAGGGAATTCACCCCTCCACTTT | CASTTGNSPLHF
TRBJ1-4 | - | TRBV7-9 | - | 14 | TGTGCCAGCAGCTTCCGCGGGACGTATGAAAAACTGTTTTTT | CASSFRGTYEKLFF
TRBJ1-5 | - | TRBV24-1 | - | 15 | TGTGCCACCAGTACACCGGGGGATAGCAATCAGCCCCAGCATTTT | CATSTPGDSNQPQHF
TRBJ2-5 | - | TRBV10-3 | TRBD2 | 16 | TGTGCCATCGGGCCGGGACTAGCGGGAGGGCGAGAGACCCAGTACTTC | CAIGPGLAGGRETQYF
TRBJ2-7 | - | TRBV9 | TRBD2 | 16 | TGTGCCAGCAGGACTAGCGGGAGGGCCTGCTGTCGCGAGCAGTACTTC | CASRTSGRACCREQYF
TRBJ2-7 | - | TRBV2 | - | 12 | TGTGCCAGCAGTGACGGTATCTACGAGCAGTACTTC | CASSDGIYEQYF
TRBJ2-1 | - | TRBV4-2 | TRBD2 | 15 | TGTGCCAGCAGCCAAAATCCAGCGGGGGACAATGAGCAGTTCTTC | CASSQNPAGDNEQFF
TRBJ1-2 | - | TRBV19 | - | 14 | TGTGCCAGTAGTACCTGGGACTCAGGGAGTGGCTACACCTTC | CASSTWDSGSGYTF
TRBJ2-7 | - | TRBV13 | - | 13 | TGTGCCAGCAGCTGGGCGGGCCTCAACGAGCAGTACTTC | CASSWAGLNEQYF
TRBJ2-1 | - | TRBV30 | TRBD2 | 16 | TGTGCCTGGAGTTCCCCGGGACTAGCGGGAGGAGGTGAGCAGTTCTTC | CAWSSPGLAGGGEQFF
TRBJ2-7 | - | TRBV19 | - | 13 | TGTGCCAGTTCACGGTCACCACTCCACGAGCAGTACTTC | CASSRSPLHEQYF
TRBJ1-5 | few | TRBV29-1 | - | 13 | TGCAGCGTCGGTCAAAGCGGCAGGCAGCCCCAGCATTTT | CSVGQSGRQPQHF
TRBJ1-2 | few | TRBV3-1/TRBV3-2 | - | 16 | TGTGCCAGCAGCCAAGAAAAGGGCAGGGTGGCCTATGGCTACACCTTC | CASSQEKGRVAYGYTF
TRBJ1-1 | - | TRBV9 | - | 14 | TGTGCCAGCAGCAGGGACGACTGGGAGGCTGAAGCTTTCTTT | CASSRDDWEAEAFF
TRBJ1-5 | - | TRBV28 | - | 17 | TGTGCCAGCAGTCTGCAGTCGGGGGGTTCGGGCAATCAGCCCCAGCATTTT | CASSLQSGGSGNQPQHF
TRBJ1-4 | - | TRBV19 | - | 15 | TGTGCCAGTAGTATGTCGGGGAGAGGCCGCGAAAAACTGTTTTTT | CASSMSGRGREKLFF
TRBJ2-4 | - | TRBV24-1 | - | 15 | TGTGCCACCAGTGATTTTCGGGAAGGCAAAAACATTCAGTACTTC | CATSDFREGKNIQYF
TRBJ2-6 | - | TRBV5-4 | TRBD1 | 18 | TGTGCCAGCAGCTTGGTGAGGGGGCGCGGTTCTGGGGCCAACGTCCTGACTTTC | CASSLVRGRGSGANVLTF
TRBJ2-6 | - | TRBV19 | - | 16 | TGTGCCAGTAGTATTTTATTGAGATCTGGGGCCAACGTCCTGACTTTC | CASSILLRSGANVLTF
TRBJ2-7 | - | TRBV2 | TRBD2 | 15 | TGTGCCAGCAGGGGCGGGACTAGCGCTACATACGAGCAGTACTTC | CASRGGTSATYEQYF
TRBJ2-7 | - | TRBV7-2 | - | 13 | TGTGCCAGCAGCTCTCCCCCCCCCGACGAGCAGTACTTC | CASSSPPPDEQYF
TRBJ2-7 | - | TRBV5-1 | - | 15 | TGCGCCAGCAGCACGTTCCCCGCTAGCTCCTACGAGCAGTACTTC | CASSTFPASSYEQYF
TRBJ1-1 | - | TRBV10-3 | TRBD1 | 16 | TGTGCCATCAGTGAGCCACAGGGGGCGGGGGACACTGAAGCTTTCTTT | CAISEPQGAGDTEAFF
TRBJ1-6 | - | TRBV28 | TRBD1 | 19 | TGTGCCAGCAGTTTCATCCGGGACAGGGGTGGGGGAGGACGTTCACCCCTCCACTTT | CASSFIRDRGGGGRSPLHF
TRBJ1-4 | - | TRBV2 | TRBD1 | 15 | TGTGCCAGCAGTGCCTTGGACAGGGTGGGGGAAAAACTGTTTTTT | CASSALDRVGEKLFF
TRBJ1-4 | - | TRBV19 | - | 16 | TGTGCCAGTAGTGTACAGGGCGGGTTCCCTAATGAAAAACTGTTTTTT | CASSVQGGFPNEKLFF
TRBJ1-2 | - | TRBV29-1 | TRBD1 | 14 | TGCAGCGTCATCCCCCGGGACAGGGGGCATAGCTACACCTTC | CSVIPRDRGHSYTF
TRBJ1-5 | - | TRBV5-1 | - | 13 | TGCGCCGGCGGAGCTGGTAGCAATCAGCCCCAGCATTTT | CAGGAGSNQPQHF
TRBJ1-1 | - | TRBV19 | - | 13 | TGTGCCAGTGGAAAGGACAGAGATACTGAAGCTTTCTTT | CASGKDRDTEAFF